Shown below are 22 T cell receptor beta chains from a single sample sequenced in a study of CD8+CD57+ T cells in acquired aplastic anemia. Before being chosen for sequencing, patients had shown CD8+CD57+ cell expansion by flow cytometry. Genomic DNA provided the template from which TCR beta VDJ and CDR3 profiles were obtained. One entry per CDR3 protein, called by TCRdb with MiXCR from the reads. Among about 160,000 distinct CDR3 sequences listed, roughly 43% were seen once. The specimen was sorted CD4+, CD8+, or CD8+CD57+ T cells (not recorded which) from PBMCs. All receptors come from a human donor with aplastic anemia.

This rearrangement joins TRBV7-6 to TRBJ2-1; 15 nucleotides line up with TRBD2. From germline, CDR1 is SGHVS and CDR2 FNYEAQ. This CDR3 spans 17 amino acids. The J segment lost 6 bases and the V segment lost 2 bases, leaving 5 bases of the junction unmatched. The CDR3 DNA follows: TGTGCCAGCAGCTTAAAGGGACTAGCGGGAGGTGGCAATGAGCAGTTCTTC. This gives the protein CASSLKGLAGGGNEQFF.

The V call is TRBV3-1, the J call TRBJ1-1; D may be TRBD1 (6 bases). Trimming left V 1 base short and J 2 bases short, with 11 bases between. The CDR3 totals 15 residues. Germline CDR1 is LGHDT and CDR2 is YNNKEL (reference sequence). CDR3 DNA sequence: TGTGCCAGCAGCCAAGGGACAGTTCTTAACACTGAAGCTTTCTTT. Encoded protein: CASSQGTVLNTEAFF.

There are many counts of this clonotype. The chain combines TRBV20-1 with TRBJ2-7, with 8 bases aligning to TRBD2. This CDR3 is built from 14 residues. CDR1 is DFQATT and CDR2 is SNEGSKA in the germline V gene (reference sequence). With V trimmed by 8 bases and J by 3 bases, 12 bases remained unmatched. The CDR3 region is CSTESSGSGYEQYF. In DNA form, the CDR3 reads TGCAGTACAGAGTCCAGCGGGAGCGGCTACGAGCAGTACTTC.

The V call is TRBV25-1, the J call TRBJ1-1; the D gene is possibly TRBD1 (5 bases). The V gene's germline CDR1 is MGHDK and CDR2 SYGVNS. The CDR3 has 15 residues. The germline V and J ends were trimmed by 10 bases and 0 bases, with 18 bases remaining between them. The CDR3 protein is CAKVIQGYLNTEAFF. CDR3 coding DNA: TGTGCCAAGGTGATTCAGGGCTATCTGAACACTGAAGCTTTCTTT. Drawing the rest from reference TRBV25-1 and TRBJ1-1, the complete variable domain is EADIYQTPRYLVIGTGKKITLECSQTMGHDKMYWYQQDPGMELHLIHYSYGVNSTEKGDLSSESTVSRIRTEHFPLTLESARPSHTSQYLCAKVIQGYLNTEAFFGQGTRLTVV.

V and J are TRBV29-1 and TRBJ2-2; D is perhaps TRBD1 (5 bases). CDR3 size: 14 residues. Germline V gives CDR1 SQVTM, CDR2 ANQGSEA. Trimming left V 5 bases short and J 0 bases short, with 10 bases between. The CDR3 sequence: CSVKGLANTGELFF. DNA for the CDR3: TGCAGCGTTAAGGGGTTGGCGAACACCGGGGAGCTGTTTTTT.

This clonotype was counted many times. CDR3 in DNA: TGTGCCAGCAGGACAGGTTACTCTGGAAACACCATATATTTT. Translating it yields CASRTGYSGNTIYF. The chain has TRBV12-3 or TRBV12-4 and TRBJ1-3, with D perhaps matching TRBD1 (6 bases). CDR3 length: 14 residues. The V and J ends lost 6 bases and 0 bases respectively, with 9 bases between them.

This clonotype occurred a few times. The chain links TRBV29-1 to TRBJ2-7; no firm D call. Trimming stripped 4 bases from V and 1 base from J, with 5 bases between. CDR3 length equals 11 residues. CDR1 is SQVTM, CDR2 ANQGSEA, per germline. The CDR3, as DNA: TGCAGCGTTGGGGCTTCCTACGAGCAGTACTTC. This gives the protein CSVGASYEQYF.

The DNA of the CDR3 is TGTGCCACCAGTGATCCCGAATCATCGTGGAAAGAGACCCAGTACTTC. Translating gives CATSDPESSWKETQYF. The gene calls are TRBV24-1 and TRBJ2-5; D remains ambiguous. CDR3 length equals 16 residues. Germline CDR1 and CDR2: KGHDR and SFDVKD. The germline V and J ends were trimmed by 3 bases and 3 bases, with 16 bases remaining between them.

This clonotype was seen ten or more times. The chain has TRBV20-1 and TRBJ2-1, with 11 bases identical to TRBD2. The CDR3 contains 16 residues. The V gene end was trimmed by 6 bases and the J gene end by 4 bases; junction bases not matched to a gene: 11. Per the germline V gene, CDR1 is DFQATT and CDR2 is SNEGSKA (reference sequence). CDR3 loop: CSAPSSGRTSYNEQFF. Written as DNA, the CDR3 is TGCAGTGCACCTTCTAGCGGGAGGACTTCTTACAATGAGCAGTTCTTC.

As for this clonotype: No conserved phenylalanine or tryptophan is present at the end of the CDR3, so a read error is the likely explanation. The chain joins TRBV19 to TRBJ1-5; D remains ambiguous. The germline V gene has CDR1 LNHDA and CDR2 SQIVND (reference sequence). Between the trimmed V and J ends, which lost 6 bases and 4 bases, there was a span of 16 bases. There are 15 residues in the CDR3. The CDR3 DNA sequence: TGTGCCAGTAGACGAGGAAGTGCCTTTAATCAGCCCCAGCATTCT. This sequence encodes CASRRGSAFNQPQHS.

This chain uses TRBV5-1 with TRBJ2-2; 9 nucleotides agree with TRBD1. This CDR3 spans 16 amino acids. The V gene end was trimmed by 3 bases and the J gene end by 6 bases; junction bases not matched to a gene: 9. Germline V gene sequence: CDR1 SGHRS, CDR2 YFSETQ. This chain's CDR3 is CASSSDGTGYSGELFF. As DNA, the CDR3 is TGCGCCAGCAGCTCGGACGGGACAGGGTACTCCGGGGAGCTGTTTTTT.

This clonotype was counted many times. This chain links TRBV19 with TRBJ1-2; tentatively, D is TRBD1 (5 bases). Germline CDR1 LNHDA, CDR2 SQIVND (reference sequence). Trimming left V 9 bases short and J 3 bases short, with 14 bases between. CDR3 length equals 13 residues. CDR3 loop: CASRRDSDYGYTF. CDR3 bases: TGTGCCAGCCGCCGGGACTCAGACTATGGCTACACCTTC.

The CDR3 spells CASSIGRQPQHF. The CDR3 DNA reads TGTGCCAGTAGTATTGGGAGGCAGCCCCAGCATTTT. This rearrangement joins TRBV19 to TRBJ1-5, with D hard to call. Germline loops: CDR1 LNHDA, CDR2 SQIVND (reference sequence). V lost 3 bases, J lost 7 bases, and 7 bases lay in between. CDR3 length: 12 residues. The full variable domain, rest sourced from reference TRBV19 and TRBJ1-5, is DGGITQSPKYLFRKEGQNVTLSCEQNLNHDAMYWYRQDPGQGLRLIYYSQIVNDFQKGDIAEGYSVSREKKESFPLTVTSAQKNPTAFYLCASSIGRQPQHFGDGTRLSIL.

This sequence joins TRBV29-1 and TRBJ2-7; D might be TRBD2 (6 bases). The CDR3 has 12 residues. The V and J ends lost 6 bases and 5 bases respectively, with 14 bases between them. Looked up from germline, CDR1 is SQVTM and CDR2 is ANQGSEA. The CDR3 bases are TGCAGCGTCGGGACTGGGGGGAACGAGCAGTACTTC. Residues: CSVGTGGNEQYF.

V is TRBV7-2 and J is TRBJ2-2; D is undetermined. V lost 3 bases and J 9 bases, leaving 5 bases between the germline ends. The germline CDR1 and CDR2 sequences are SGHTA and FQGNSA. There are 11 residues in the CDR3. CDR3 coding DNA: TGTGCCAGCAGCTTTGGCTGGGAGCTGTTTTTT. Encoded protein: CASSFGWELFF.

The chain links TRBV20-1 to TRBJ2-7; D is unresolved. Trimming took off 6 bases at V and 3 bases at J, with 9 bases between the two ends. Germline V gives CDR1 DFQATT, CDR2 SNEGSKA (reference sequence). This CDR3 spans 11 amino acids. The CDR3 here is CSAPDDYEQYF. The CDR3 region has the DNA TGCAGTGCCCCGGACGACTACGAGCAGTACTTC.

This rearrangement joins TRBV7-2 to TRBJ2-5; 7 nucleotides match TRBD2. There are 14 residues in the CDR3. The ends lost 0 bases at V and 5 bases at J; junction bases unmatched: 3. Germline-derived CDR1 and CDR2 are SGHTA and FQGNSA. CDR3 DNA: TGTGCCAGCAGCTTAGCGGCCGGGAGGGAGACCCAGTACTTC. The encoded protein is CASSLAAGRETQYF.

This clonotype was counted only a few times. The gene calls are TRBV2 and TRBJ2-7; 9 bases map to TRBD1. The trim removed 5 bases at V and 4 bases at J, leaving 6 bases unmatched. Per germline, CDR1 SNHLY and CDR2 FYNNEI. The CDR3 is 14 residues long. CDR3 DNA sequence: TGTGCCAGCAGTACGGGACAGGGCTATTACGAGCAGTACTTC. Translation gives CASSTGQGYYEQYF.

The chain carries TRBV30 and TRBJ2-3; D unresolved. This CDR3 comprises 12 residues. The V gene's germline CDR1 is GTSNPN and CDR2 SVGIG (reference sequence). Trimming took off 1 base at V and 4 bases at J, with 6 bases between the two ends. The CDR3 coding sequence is TGTGCCTGGAGTGAATCGGCAGATACGCAGTATTTT. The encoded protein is CAWSESADTQYF.

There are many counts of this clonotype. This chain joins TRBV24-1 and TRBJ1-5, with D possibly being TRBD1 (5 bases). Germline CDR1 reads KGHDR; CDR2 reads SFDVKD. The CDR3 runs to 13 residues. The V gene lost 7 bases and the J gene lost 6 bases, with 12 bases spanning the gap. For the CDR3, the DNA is TGTGCCACCAGGGGGGGGTCGAGTCAGCCCCAGCATTTT. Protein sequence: CATRGGSSQPQHF.

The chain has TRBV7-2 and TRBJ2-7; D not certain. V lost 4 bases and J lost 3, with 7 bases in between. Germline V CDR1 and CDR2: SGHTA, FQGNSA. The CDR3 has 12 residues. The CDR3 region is CASSSSFYEQYF. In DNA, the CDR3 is TGTGCCAGCAGCTCAAGTTTCTACGAGCAGTACTTC.

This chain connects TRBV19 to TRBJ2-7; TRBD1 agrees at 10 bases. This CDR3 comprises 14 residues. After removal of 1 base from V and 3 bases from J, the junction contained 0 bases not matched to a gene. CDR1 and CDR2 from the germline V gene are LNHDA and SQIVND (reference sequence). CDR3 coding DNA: TGTGCCAGTAGTATAGGGACAGGGGGCTACGAGCAGTACTTC. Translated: CASSIGTGGYEQYF.